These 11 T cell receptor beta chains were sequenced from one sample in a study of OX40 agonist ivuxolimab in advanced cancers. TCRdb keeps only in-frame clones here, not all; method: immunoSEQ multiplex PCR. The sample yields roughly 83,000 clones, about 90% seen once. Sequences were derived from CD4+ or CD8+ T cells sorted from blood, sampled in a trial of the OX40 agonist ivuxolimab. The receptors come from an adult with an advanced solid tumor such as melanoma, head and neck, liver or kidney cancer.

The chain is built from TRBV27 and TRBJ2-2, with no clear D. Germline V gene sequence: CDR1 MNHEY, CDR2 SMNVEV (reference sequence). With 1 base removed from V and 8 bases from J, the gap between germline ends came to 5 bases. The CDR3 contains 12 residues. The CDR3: CASSLLRGELFF. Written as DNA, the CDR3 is TGTGCCAGCAGTTTATTAAGGGGGGAGCTGTTTTTT.

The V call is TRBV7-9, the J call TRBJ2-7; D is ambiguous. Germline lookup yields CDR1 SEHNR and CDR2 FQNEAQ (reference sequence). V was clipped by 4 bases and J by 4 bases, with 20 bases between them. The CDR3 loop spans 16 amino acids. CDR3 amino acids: CASSSDLGKRVYEQYF. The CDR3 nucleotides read TGTGCCAGCAGCTCAGACTTGGGGAAACGGGTGTACGAGCAGTACTTC. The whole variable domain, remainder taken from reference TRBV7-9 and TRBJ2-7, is DTGVSQNPRHKITKRGQNVTFRCDPISEHNRLYWYRQTLGQGPEFLTYFQNEAQLEKSRLLSDRFSAERPKGSFSTLEIQRTEQGDSAMYLCASSSDLGKRVYEQYFGPGTRLTVT.

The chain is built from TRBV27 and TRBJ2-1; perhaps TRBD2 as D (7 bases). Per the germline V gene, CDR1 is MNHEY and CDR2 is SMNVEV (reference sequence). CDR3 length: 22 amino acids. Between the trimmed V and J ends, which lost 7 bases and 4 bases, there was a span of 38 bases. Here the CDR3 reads CASIPLAYKLAFGGLGYNEQFF. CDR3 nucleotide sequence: TGTGCCAGCATCCCTTTGGCTTATAAACTAGCGTTCGGGGGCCTAGGGTACAATGAGCAGTTCTTC.

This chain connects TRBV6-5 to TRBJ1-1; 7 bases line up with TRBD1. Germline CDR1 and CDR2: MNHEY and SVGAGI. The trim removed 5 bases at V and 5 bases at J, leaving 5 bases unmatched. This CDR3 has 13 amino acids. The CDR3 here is CASSMGQRTEAFF. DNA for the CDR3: TGTGCCAGCAGTATGGGACAGAGGACTGAAGCTTTCTTT.

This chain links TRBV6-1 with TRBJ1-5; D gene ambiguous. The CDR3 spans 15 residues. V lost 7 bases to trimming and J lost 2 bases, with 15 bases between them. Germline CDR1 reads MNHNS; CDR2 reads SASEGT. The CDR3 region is CASTLTPGGNQPQHF. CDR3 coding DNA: TGTGCCAGCACCCTGACACCAGGTGGCAATCAGCCCCAGCATTTT.

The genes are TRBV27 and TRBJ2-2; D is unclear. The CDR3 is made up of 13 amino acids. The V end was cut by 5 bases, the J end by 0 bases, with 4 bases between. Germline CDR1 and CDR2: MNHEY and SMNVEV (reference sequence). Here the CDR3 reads CASSPSNTGELFF. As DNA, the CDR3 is TGTGCCAGCAGTCCTTCGAACACCGGGGAGCTGTTTTTT.

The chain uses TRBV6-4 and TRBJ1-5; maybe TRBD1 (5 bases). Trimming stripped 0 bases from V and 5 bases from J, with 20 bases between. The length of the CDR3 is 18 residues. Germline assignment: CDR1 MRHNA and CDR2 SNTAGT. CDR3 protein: CASSDSNLSSGLYQPQHF. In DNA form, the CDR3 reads TGTGCCAGCAGTGACTCCAACCTTTCGTCAGGGTTATATCAGCCCCAGCATTTT.

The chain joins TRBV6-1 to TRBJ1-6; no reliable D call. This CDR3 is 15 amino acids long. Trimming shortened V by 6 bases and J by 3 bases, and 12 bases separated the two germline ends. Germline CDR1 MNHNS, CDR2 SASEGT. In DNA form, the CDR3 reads TGTGCCAGCAGCTCTCTGGATCACTATAATTCACCCCTCCACTTT. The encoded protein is CASSSLDHYNSPLHF.

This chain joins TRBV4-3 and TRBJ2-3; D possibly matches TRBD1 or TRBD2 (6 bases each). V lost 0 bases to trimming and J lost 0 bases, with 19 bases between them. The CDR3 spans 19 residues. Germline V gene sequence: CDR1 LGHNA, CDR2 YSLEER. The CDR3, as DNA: TGCGCCAGCAGCCAAGAGCCCATGGGGGGCTGGATAAGCACAGATACGCAGTATTTT. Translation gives CASSQEPMGGWISTDTQYF.

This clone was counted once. CDR3 sequence: CASSLSAGGLRNEQFF. The CDR3 region has the DNA TGTGCCAGCAGTTTATCCGCGGGGGGGCTTAGGAATGAGCAGTTCTTC. This chain links TRBV27 with TRBJ2-1; 9 bases agree with TRBD2. The CDR3 runs to 16 residues. The V and J ends lost 0 bases and 7 bases, in that order; junction bases with no gene match: 7. CDR1 is MNHEY, CDR2 SMNVEV, per germline (reference sequence).

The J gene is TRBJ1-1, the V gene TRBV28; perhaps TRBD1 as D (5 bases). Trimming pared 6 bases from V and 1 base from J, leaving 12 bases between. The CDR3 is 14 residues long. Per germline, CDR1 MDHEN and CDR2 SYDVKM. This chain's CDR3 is CASSPMGGNTEAFF. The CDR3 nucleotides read TGTGCCAGCAGCCCGATGGGGGGGAACACTGAAGCTTTCTTT.